This entry lists 3 T cell receptor beta chains sequenced from one sample in a study of T-cell memory formation after mild COVID-19. MiXCR, run by TCRdb on the 5' RACE reads, gives a single entry per CDR3 protein. The table includes around 340,000 distinct CDR3 sequences, about 15% detected once. The sequenced sample consisted of PBMCs or a T cell subset sorted from them (not recorded which). All receptors derive from a man in his late teens or twenties who had mild COVID-19 (a few samples of this study predate the infection). Cell type and time point are not known.

This clonotype was detected only a few times. The chain links TRBV27 to TRBJ2-3, with 13 bases identical to TRBD2. J gave up 14 bases and V 4 bases, and 12 bases lay outside the gene matches. Looked up from germline, CDR1 is MNHEY and CDR2 is SMNVEV (reference sequence). The length of the CDR3 is 15 residues. The chain's CDR3 is CASSSMTSGGPPGYF. The CDR3 region has the DNA TGTGCCAGCAGTTCCATGACTAGCGGGGGGCCCCCTGGGTATTTT.

A few counts support this clonotype. The J gene is TRBJ2-3, the V gene TRBV14; D gene ambiguous. The CDR3 is 15 amino acids. V was shortened by 3 bases and J by 0 bases, with 10 bases between the two germline ends. From germline, CDR1 is SGHDN and CDR2 FVKESK. For the CDR3, the DNA is TGTGCCAGCAGCCAGGAGTGGGCTAGCACAGATACGCAGTATTTT. This sequence encodes CASSQEWASTDTQYF. Full variable domain (outside the CDR3, taken from reference TRBV14 and TRBJ2-3): EAGVTQFPSHSVIEKGQTVTLRCDPISGHDNLYWYRRVMGKEIKFLLHFVKESKQDESGMPNNRFLAERTGGTYSTLKVQPAELEDSGVYFCASSQEWASTDTQYFGPGTRLTVL.

In its sample, this clonotype was seen a few times. The chain couples TRBV12-3 or TRBV12-4 to TRBJ2-2; TRBD1 or TRBD2 may be the D gene (5 bases each). The CDR3 spans 14 residues. The V and J ends lost 10 bases and 0 bases respectively, with 12 bases between them. As DNA, the CDR3 is TGTGCCACCGAACGGGGCCCGAACACCGGGGAGCTGTTTTTT. This encodes CATERGPNTGELFF.